A selection of T cell receptor beta chains follows, all from one sample in a study of blood T cell repertoires in COVID-19. Here immunoSEQ multiplex PCR was the method, and the copy in TCRdb shows in-frame clones only, minus some. The sample gives 450,000 or so clones, 89% of which show up once; roughly 0.9% is in the top ten. Sequencing used peripheral blood. The receptor source for this set is a man between 18 and 29 years old with COVID-19, enrolled during active disease. Each CDR3 is given with its conserved first and last residue. D genes are given only for firm matches. For some rows the clone size is stated as once, few or many, or as a class when expanded; others skip it.

>TRBD1|TRBJ1-4|TRBV19|11|NA
TGTGCCAGTAGCGCGGGACAGAAACTGTTTTTT
CASSAGQKLFF
>NA|TRBJ2-3|TRBV4-2|15|NA
TGTGCCAGCGGTACAGAAGAGGGCAGCACAGATACGCAGTATTTT
CASGTEEGSTDTQYF
>TRBD2|TRBJ2-1|TRBV5-6|16|NA
TGTGCCAGCAGCTTTAAGGGACTAGCGCTTTACAATGAGCAGTTCTTC
CASSFKGLALYNEQFF
>NA|TRBJ2-1|TRBV5-6|14|NA
TGTGCCAGCAGCTTGCCACACGGGAACAATGAGCAGTTCTTC
CASSLPHGNNEQFF
>NA|TRBJ2-1|TRBV11-2|17|NA
TGTGCCAGCAGCTTATGGGGGGGGCAATATCCCTACAATGAGCAGTTCTTC
CASSLWGGQYPYNEQFF
>NA|TRBJ1-1|TRBV7-9|15|NA
TGTGCCAGCAGCGACCGGGACTCGGGGTACACTGAAGCTTTCTTT
CASSDRDSGYTEAFF
>NA|TRBJ2-1|TRBV16|15|NA
TGTGCCAGCAGCAACGGACAGCTGAACTACAATGAGCAGTTCTTC
CASSNGQLNYNEQFF
>NA|TRBJ1-4|TRBV6-1|15|NA
TGTGCCAGCAGTGAGGCGGGCAGGTATGGAGAAAAACTGTTTTTT
CASSEAGRYGEKLFF
>NA|TRBJ1-6|TRBV19|14|NA
TGTGCCAGTAGTATGGCAGGGGCGAATTCACCCCTCCACTTT
CASSMAGANSPLHF
>NA|TRBJ1-5|TRBV11-2|19|NA
TGTGCCAGCAGCTTATACCATTTAGGGAGCCGCTCTTATAATCAGCCCCAGCATTTT
CASSLYHLGSRSYNQPQHF
>NA|TRBJ2-7|TRBV11-3|14|NA
TGTGCCAGCAGCTTAGACGCGGGGTTGGACGAGCAGTACTTC
CASSLDAGLDEQYF
>NA|TRBJ2-4|TRBV11-3|13|NA
TGTGCCAGCGTAGGACAGCCCAAAAACATTCAGTACTTC
CASVGQPKNIQYF
>NA|TRBJ2-5|TRBV11-2|14|NA
TGTGCCAGCAGCTTTTGGCAGGGGATAGAGACCCAGTACTTC
CASSFWQGIETQYF
>TRBD1|TRBJ2-7|TRBV19|12|NA
TGTGCCAGCGGACAGGGGGCTGACGAGCAGTACTTC
CASGQGADEQYF
>TRBD1|TRBJ1-2|TRBV7-9|15|NA
TGTGCCAGCAGCCCCCACTTTCGACAGGGGCTTGGCTACACCTTC
CASSPHFRQGLGYTF
>TRBD2|TRBJ2-1|TRBV10-3|15|NA
TGTGCCATCAGTGAGCCCAGCGGGGGTCGTAATGAGCAGTTCTTC
CAISEPSGGRNEQFF
>NA|TRBJ2-5|TRBV11-2|11|NA
TGTGCCAGCAGCTTCCAGCGGACCCAGTACTTC
CASSFQRTQYF
>TRBD1|TRBJ2-3|TRBV7-2|14|NA
TGTGCCAGCCGCCCAGGGGGTGGCACAGATACGCAGTATTTT
CASRPGGGTDTQYF
>TRBD2|TRBJ2-2|TRBV7-7|16|NA
TGTGCTAGCAGCTTAGGGCTAGCGGGAGATGGCGGGGAGCTGTTTTTT
CASSLGLAGDGGELFF
>NA|TRBJ1-4|TRBV3-1/TRBV3-2|17|NA
TGTGCCAGCAGCCAAGGTCAGGGCTTGGGGACTAATGAAAAACTGTTTTTT
CASSQGQGLGTNEKLFF
>NA|TRBJ1-1|TRBV29-1|12|NA
TGCAGCGTAAAGACAGGGAACACTGAAGCTTTCTTT
CSVKTGNTEAFF
>NA|TRBJ1-3|TRBV4-1|17|NA
TGCGCCAGCAGCCAAGATGCACAGGGCCGATCTGGAAACACCATATATTTT
CASSQDAQGRSGNTIYF
>TRBD2|TRBJ2-5|TRBV27|11|NA
TGTGCCACCCGGGAGGAGGAGACCCAGTACTTC
CATREEETQYF
>TRBD1|TRBJ2-1|TRBV20-1|15|NA
TGCAGTGCTAGTCAGGGGGCAGGGAGTGGGAATGAGCAGTTCTTC
CSASQGAGSGNEQFF
>TRBD2|TRBJ2-6|TRBV5-1|16|once
TGCGCCAGCAGCCCGTTCGGGGGGTTGGGGGCCAACGTCCTGACTTTC
CASSPFGGLGANVLTF
>NA|TRBJ2-3|TRBV28|14|NA
TGTGCCAGCAGTTTCGAGGACTACACAGATACGCAGTATTTT
CASSFEDYTDTQYF
>TRBD1|TRBJ2-6|TRBV5-1|15|NA
TGCGCCAGCAGCGAAGGGACAGGTGGGGCCAACGTCCTGACTTTC
CASSEGTGGANVLTF
>NA|TRBJ1-5|TRBV18|18|NA
TGTGCCAGCTCACCCCAGGTATCAGGGGATATAAGCAATCAGCCCCAGCATTTT
CASSPQVSGDISNQPQHF
>NA|TRBJ2-3|TRBV20-1|11|NA
TGCAGTGCTAGAGATAAAGGGAGACCGTATTTT
CSARDKGRPYF
>NA|TRBJ2-5|TRBV7-6|15|NA
TGTGCCAGCAGCTTAGGGTTGGCTAGCGAGGAGACCCAGTACTTC
CASSLGLASEETQYF
>TRBD1|TRBJ2-6|TRBV5-1|18|NA
TGCGCCAGCAGCACAGCCGGGACAGGGTCATCTGGGGCCAACGTCCTGACTTTC
CASSTAGTGSSGANVLTF
>NA|TRBJ1-2|TRBV6-5|14|NA
TGTGCCAGCAGTTCATCCCCGACAGTCTATGGCTACACCTTC
CASSSSPTVYGYTF